The clone carrying this T cell receptor (beta chain) was seen more than once but under ten times. The target antigen is unknown. 5'RACE with constant-segment primers built TCRalpha and TCRbeta cDNA libraries with UMIs. In TCRdb, the 5' RACE reads were re-called with MiXCR into one record per CDR3 protein. The sample consists of hundreds of thousands of distinct CDR3 sequences, around 16% of them appearing once. The CDR3 consists of 16 residues. V gave up 4 bases and J gave up 5 bases, with 19 bases separating them. This sample was included in a study of T-cell memory formation after mild COVID-19. Study-wide context: For the most part, TCR clusters were specific to one donor. Findings of the study overall: Shrinking CD4+ clones resided mostly in CM and EM, and CD8+ ones in EMRA. The study found balanced CD4/CD8 in clones contracting day 15 to 85 and a CD4+ lean in later expanders.

V and J are TRBV12-3 or TRBV12-4 and TRBJ2-3; possibly TRBD1 for D (5 bases). The specimen was PBMCs or a T cell subset sorted from them (not recorded which). This receptor was obtained from an adult woman who had mild COVID-19 (a few samples of this study predate the infection). Cell type and time point are not known. The CDR3 DNA is TGTGCCAGCAGTTCCAAGGGGCCACGTCTAGGAGATACGCAGTATTTT. It is translated as CASSSKGPRLGDTQYF.